Here is one T cell receptor beta chain with its context. This specimen comes from a study of beta chain features in type 1 diabetes. Reverse transcribing all isolated RNA meant expressed TCRB transcripts were sequenced. Sequencing was performed with immunoSEQ multiplex PCR; in TCRdb, only in-frame clones are kept and a portion is missing. The sample carries hundreds of thousands of clones, 55% to 70% recorded once. Germline CDR1 reads SGHDN; CDR2 reads FVKESK. Trimming stripped 5 bases from V and 5 bases from J, with 6 bases between. The CDR3 loop spans 12 amino acids. Sequencing was performed on naive CD4+ T cells from blood. This chain links TRBV14 with TRBJ2-2; D gene ambiguous. The clonotype originates from a man under 40 in good health. CDR3 DNA sequence: TGTGCCAGCAGCTTCTCGACCGGGGAGCTGTTTTTT. Its protein is CASSFSTGELFF.